Following are 18 T cell receptor beta chains from one sample sequenced in a study of blood T cell repertoires in COVID-19. Libraries were prepared by immunoSEQ multiplex PCR; TCRdb keeps only in-frame clonotypes and omits some of them. The table lists about 290,000 clones, about 85% of them singletons. Specimen: peripheral blood. The receptors were sampled from a woman in her forties or fifties with active or convalescent COVID-19.

The J gene is TRBJ2-7, the V gene TRBV28; 7 bases fit TRBD1. CDR1 and CDR2 from the germline V gene are MDHEN and SYDVKM. V trimming: 7 bases; J trimming: 6 bases; junction bases outside the gene matches: 9. The CDR3 contains 13 residues. The chain's CDR3 is CASTEQGLGEQYF. The DNA for the CDR3 is TGTGCCAGCACCGAACAGGGGTTGGGCGAGCAGTACTTC.

The genes are TRBV28 and TRBJ2-5, with 8 bases aligning to TRBD1. The V and J ends lost 5 bases and 1 base, in that order; junction bases with no gene match: 3. Germline V CDR1 and CDR2: MDHEN, SYDVKM. The CDR3 is made up of 14 amino acids. DNA for the CDR3: TGTGCCAGCAGTCAGCAGGGGGCCCAAGAGACCCAGTACTTC. Translation gives CASSQQGAQETQYF.

This rearrangement joins TRBV7-3 to TRBJ1-2; D gene uncertain. Germline CDR1 and CDR2: SGHTA and FQGTGA. V lost 5 bases and J lost 6, with 10 bases in between. The CDR3 runs 12 residues. This chain's CDR3 is CASSLDGHGYTF. In DNA form, the CDR3 reads TGTGCCAGCAGCCTCGATGGGCATGGCTACACCTTC.

Only a few counts were recorded for this clone. CDR3: CASSLRRNTEAFF. In nucleotides, the CDR3 is TGTGCCAGCAGTTTACGTCGGAACACTGAAGCTTTCTTT. V is TRBV28 and J is TRBJ1-1; D unresolved. This CDR3 spans 13 amino acids. Germline V lookup: CDR1 MDHEN, CDR2 SYDVKM. Deletions cut 2 bases from V and 1 base from J, with 5 bases between.

This chain links TRBV19 with TRBJ1-5; perhaps TRBD1 as D (5 bases). Looked up from germline, CDR1 is LNHDA and CDR2 is SQIVND (reference sequence). V lost 6 bases, J lost 5 bases, and 8 bases lay in between. The CDR3 consists of 12 residues. The CDR3 is CASRGPYQPQHF. In nucleotides, the CDR3 is TGTGCCAGTAGGGGGCCTTATCAGCCCCAGCATTTT. Together with reference TRBV19 and TRBJ1-5, the CDR3 gives the full variable domain: DGGITQSPKYLFRKEGQNVTLSCEQNLNHDAMYWYRQDPGQGLRLIYYSQIVNDFQKGDIAEGYSVSREKKESFPLTVTSAQKNPTAFYLCASRGPYQPQHFGDGTRLSIL.

The CDR3 here is CASSPFSEATEAFF. DNA for the CDR3: TGCGCCAGCAGCCCCTTTTCCGAGGCCACTGAAGCTTTCTTT. This chain uses TRBV5-1 with TRBJ1-1, with unresolved D. CDR1 is SGHRS, CDR2 YFSETQ, per germline. The CDR3 length is 14 residues. The germline V and J ends were trimmed by 4 bases and 4 bases, with 14 bases remaining between them.

The chain links TRBV7-2 to TRBJ2-7; TRBD2 might be the D (5 bases). Trimming took off 0 bases at V and 4 bases at J, with 10 bases between the two ends. Germline loops: CDR1 SGHTA, CDR2 FQGNSA. The CDR3 is 14 amino acids. The CDR3 DNA reads as TGTGCCAGCAGCTTAGCGTCTGGGGAGTACGAGCAGTACTTC. It translates to CASSLASGEYEQYF.

The chain uses TRBV28 and TRBJ2-3; 7 positions agree with TRBD2. Losses at the gene ends were 6 bases for V and 1 base for J; bases not matched to a gene: 10. CDR1 is MDHEN, CDR2 SYDVKM, per germline. The CDR3 is 16 residues long. CDR3 nucleotide sequence: TGTGCCAGCAGCCCCCTTAGCGGGCCTGGCACAGATACGCAGTATTTT. Protein sequence: CASSPLSGPGTDTQYF.

The chain links TRBV12-3 or TRBV12-4 to TRBJ1-1; no reliable D call. CDR3 length equals 11 residues. Trimming took 3 bases from V and 10 from J, leaving 9 bases between them. CDR3 amino acids: CASSFRIGAFF. CDR3 sequence (DNA): TGTGCCAGCAGTTTCAGGATTGGAGCTTTCTTT.

The genes are TRBV29-1 and TRBJ2-5, with D perhaps TRBD2 (5 bases). The CDR3 runs to 12 residues. The V end was cut by 4 bases, the J end by 7 bases, with 13 bases between. The germline gives CDR1 SQVTM, CDR2 ANQGSEA. The CDR3 DNA reads as TGCAGCGTTGCGGGTGGGAGTGGGACCCAGTACTTC. It is translated as CSVAGGSGTQYF.

The chain recombines TRBV2 with TRBJ1-3; 10 bases match TRBD1. The V and J ends lost 7 bases and 0 bases, in that order; junction bases with no gene match: 6. CDR1 is SNHLY and CDR2 is FYNNEI in the germline V gene. CDR3 length equals 16 residues. The CDR3 sequence: CASKGTGVSSGNTIYF. The DNA for the CDR3 is TGTGCCAGCAAAGGGACAGGGGTCTCCTCTGGAAACACCATATATTTT.

The chain employs TRBV3-1 (or the pseudogene TRBV3-2) and TRBJ1-1; a weak D match, TRBD1 (5 bases). This CDR3 has 14 residues. Deletions cut 6 bases from V and 6 bases from J, with 17 bases between. Germline V gene sequence: CDR1 LGHDT, CDR2 YNNKEL (reference sequence). CDR3 sequence reads: CASSPGAGRAEAFF. The CDR3, as DNA: TGTGCCAGCAGTCCCGGGGCAGGGAGGGCTGAAGCTTTCTTT.

V usage is TRBV18 and J usage is TRBJ2-1; D is unresolved. Per the germline V gene, CDR1 is KGHSH and CDR2 is LQKENI. This CDR3 comprises 16 residues. Trimming left V 3 bases short and J 0 bases short, with 12 bases between. The CDR3 loop reads CASSPLQPSSYNEQFF. The CDR3 DNA follows: TGTGCCAGCTCACCTCTTCAACCGAGCTCCTACAATGAGCAGTTCTTC. Filled out from reference TRBV18 and TRBJ2-1, the complete variable domain reads NAGVMQNPRHLVRRRGQEARLRCSPMKGHSHVYWYRQLPEEGLKFMVYLQKENIIDESGMPKERFSAEFPKEGPSILRIQQVVRGDSAAYFCASSPLQPSSYNEQFFGPGTRLTVL.

This clone has just one count. The gene calls are TRBV15 and TRBJ2-2, with D possibly matching TRBD2 (6 bases). V lost 8 bases and J lost 3, with 13 bases in between. CDR1 and CDR2 (germline): LNHNV, YYDKDF (reference sequence). This CDR3 is built from 14 residues. The CDR3 loop is CATGGASDTGELFF. In nucleotides, the CDR3 is TGTGCCACCGGAGGGGCGTCGGACACCGGGGAGCTGTTTTTT.

This clone was detected a few times. For the CDR3, the DNA is TGTGCCAGCAGTGAACAGGGGATGGGGGGGGAGACCCAGTACTTC. Protein sequence: CASSEQGMGGETQYF. This rearrangement joins TRBV2 to TRBJ2-5; a weak D match, TRBD2 (7 bases). Germline CDR1 reads SNHLY; CDR2 reads FYNNEI. The CDR3 spans 15 residues. V lost 2 bases, J lost 5 bases, and 15 bases lay in between.

V is TRBV11-2 and J is TRBJ2-6; D uncertain. This CDR3 comprises 14 residues. V was cut by 5 bases and J by 4 bases, with 9 bases left in between. The germline V gene has CDR1 SGHAT and CDR2 FQNNGV. The CDR3 is CASSPFQGANVLTF. DNA of the CDR3: TGTGCCAGCAGCCCATTCCAAGGGGCCAACGTCCTGACTTTC.

V gene TRBV19 combines with J gene TRBJ2-1; D is undetermined. Trimming stripped 3 bases from V and 8 bases from J, with 11 bases between. CDR1 is LNHDA, CDR2 SQIVND, per germline (reference sequence). The CDR3 extends over 13 amino acids. The DNA for the CDR3 is TGTGCCAGTAGTATCCTTCTTTTTCATGAGCAGTTCTTC. Translated: CASSILLFHEQFF.

In this sample, this clone turned up a few times. The genes are TRBV28 and TRBJ2-2; 7 bases line up with TRBD2. Germline V gene sequence: CDR1 MDHEN, CDR2 SYDVKM. CDR3 length: 15 residues. With V trimmed by 11 bases and J by 1 base, 10 bases remained unmatched. The CDR3 DNA sequence: TGTGCCGCCACCCGCGGGAGTTGGAACACCGGGGAGCTGTTTTTT. Its protein is CAATRGSWNTGELFF.